This TCR beta chain was recorded in a study of T cells after posttransplantation cyclophosphamide. Here immunoSEQ multiplex PCR was the method, and the copy in TCRdb shows in-frame clones only, minus some. The sample holds about 15,000 clones, over 75% seen once. The study, taken as a whole, reports: TRB overlap between skin or GI tissue T cells and blood was limited.

Controls had myeloablative marrow grafts with methotrexate and calcineurin inhibitor, sampled at 1 year. A remark on this clone: Its matching antigen is unknown.

V shed 4 bases and J 5 bases; nucleotides not matched to a gene: 6. Germline-derived CDR1 and CDR2 are SGHNT and YENEEA. The CDR3 runs 17 residues. This sequence joins TRBV11-3 and TRBJ2-1; 15 bases map to TRBD2. This sample comprised PBMCs, obtained after an allogeneic stem cell transplant with a calcineurin inhibitor and methotrexate. This TCR came from a male patient in his forties or fifties who received an allogeneic stem cell transplant from an unrelated donor, was CMV-positive, and had chronic GVHD only. Some T cells may arise from the graft donor. The CDR3 is CASSYRTSGGANNEQFF. The CDR3 DNA is TGTGCCAGCAGCTACCGGACTAGCGGGGGGGCGAACAATGAGCAGTTCTTC.